This is a list of T cell receptor beta chains from one sample in a study of shared clonotypes between healthy human individuals. Profiling relied on immunoSEQ multiplex PCR, and the TCRdb table lists in-frame clones only, not all of them. Here the sample spans about 1 million clones, around 74% being singletons. The sequencing input was memory CD4+ T cells sorted from blood. Every receptor here comes from a man aged 18 to 35 in good health. CDR3s include the opening cysteine and the closing phenylalanine or tryptophan. Each record gives: V gene, clone size, D gene, J gene, CDR3 protein, CDR3 DNA. D genes are given only for firm matches. Only part of the rows carry a size: once, few, many, or a class if the clone is expanded.

V gene: TRBV19; clone size: .; D gene: .; J gene: TRBJ2-5; CDR3 protein: CASSIDRASQETQYF; CDR3 DNA: TGTGCCAGTAGTATAGATCGGGCCAGCCAAGAGACCCAGTACTTC
V gene: TRBV5-1; clone size: .; D gene: .; J gene: TRBJ1-1; CDR3 protein: CASSLAGLGRAWEEAFF; CDR3 DNA: TGCGCCAGCAGCTTGGCCGGTCTTGGCAGAGCCTGGGAAGAAGCTTTCTTT
V gene: TRBV19; clone size: .; D gene: .; J gene: TRBJ1-4; CDR3 protein: CASRNTGADEKLFF; CDR3 DNA: TGTGCCAGTAGAAATACCGGGGCAGATGAAAAACTGTTTTTT
V gene: TRBV5-1; clone size: .; D gene: .; J gene: TRBJ1-1; CDR3 protein: CASSLGGNGVNTEAFF; CDR3 DNA: TGCGCCAGCAGCTTGGGGGGAAACGGGGTGAACACTGAAGCTTTCTTT
V gene: TRBV5-6; clone size: .; D gene: TRBD1; J gene: TRBJ2-4; CDR3 protein: CASSSYRGSNIQYF; CDR3 DNA: TGTGCCAGCAGCTCTTACAGGGGATCAAACATTCAGTACTTC
V gene: TRBV29-1; clone size: few; D gene: .; J gene: TRBJ2-7; CDR3 protein: CSGRTDSYEQYF; CDR3 DNA: TGCAGCGGACGGACGGACTCCTACGAGCAGTACTTC
V gene: TRBV9; clone size: .; D gene: .; J gene: TRBJ2-2; CDR3 protein: CASSSQRVEGGRNTGELFF; CDR3 DNA: TGTGCCAGCAGCTCCCAGAGGGTAGAAGGGGGGCGCAACACCGGGGAGCTGTTTTTT
V gene: TRBV30; clone size: few; D gene: .; J gene: TRBJ2-7; CDR3 protein: CAWSEITRTYEQYF; CDR3 DNA: TGTGCCTGGAGTGAGATTACTCGTACCTACGAGCAGTACTTC
V gene: TRBV6-1; clone size: few; D gene: .; J gene: TRBJ2-7; CDR3 protein: CATQGRQGNSYEQYF; CDR3 DNA: TGTGCCACCCAGGGGCGGCAGGGGAACTCCTACGAGCAGTACTTC
V gene: TRBV29-1; clone size: .; D gene: .; J gene: TRBJ2-2; CDR3 protein: CSGGPRGTGELFF; CDR3 DNA: TGCAGCGGGGGGCCGCGGGGCACCGGGGAGCTGTTTTTT
V gene: TRBV11-2; clone size: once; D gene: TRBD1; J gene: TRBJ1-1; CDR3 protein: CASSQGGQGITEAFF; CDR3 DNA: TGTGCCAGCAGCCAGGGGGGGCAGGGGATCACTGAAGCTTTCTTT
V gene: TRBV7-2; clone size: .; D gene: TRBD1; J gene: TRBJ2-7; CDR3 protein: CASSADRMVEQYF; CDR3 DNA: TGTGCCAGCAGCGCGGACAGGATGGTGGAGCAGTACTTC
V gene: TRBV6-1; clone size: .; D gene: .; J gene: TRBJ2-2; CDR3 protein: CASRGGMDTGELFF; CDR3 DNA: TGTGCCAGCAGAGGGGGTATGGACACCGGGGAGCTGTTTTTT
V gene: TRBV14; clone size: many; D gene: .; J gene: TRBJ2-3; CDR3 protein: CASSQGQSTDTQYF; CDR3 DNA: TGTGCCAGCAGCCAAGGACAGAGCACAGATACGCAGTATTTT
V gene: TRBV5-1; clone size: .; D gene: TRBD1; J gene: TRBJ1-6; CDR3 protein: CASRPGQQFSPLHF; CDR3 DNA: TGCGCCAGCAGGCCGGGACAGCAATTTTCACCCCTCCACTTT
V gene: TRBV10-3; clone size: once; D gene: TRBD2; J gene: TRBJ2-1; CDR3 protein: CATTAAGGFLNEQFF; CDR3 DNA: TGCGCCACCACTGCAGCGGGAGGGTTCTTAAATGAGCAGTTCTTC
V gene: TRBV4-1; clone size: .; D gene: TRBD1; J gene: TRBJ2-7; CDR3 protein: CASSLGQDVQYF; CDR3 DNA: TGCGCCAGCAGCTTGGGACAGGACGTGCAGTACTTC
V gene: TRBV19; clone size: .; D gene: TRBD1; J gene: TRBJ1-2; CDR3 protein: CASSFFGDRANYGYTF; CDR3 DNA: TGTGCCAGTAGTTTCTTCGGGGACAGAGCTAACTATGGCTACACCTTC
V gene: TRBV19; clone size: .; D gene: .; J gene: TRBJ2-5; CDR3 protein: CATTSDRFGGETQYF; CDR3 DNA: TGTGCCACCACCTCTGACCGGTTTGGGGGAGAGACCCAGTACTTC
V gene: TRBV27; clone size: .; D gene: .; J gene: TRBJ1-2; CDR3 protein: CASSLSQGNYGYTF; CDR3 DNA: TGTGCCAGCAGTTTATCCCAGGGTAACTATGGCTACACCTTC
V gene: TRBV19; clone size: .; D gene: .; J gene: TRBJ1-2; CDR3 protein: CASNDAPYGYTF; CDR3 DNA: TGTGCCAGTAACGATGCTCCCTATGGCTACACCTTC
V gene: TRBV14; clone size: .; D gene: .; J gene: TRBJ2-2; CDR3 protein: CASSQAGGSHTGELFF; CDR3 DNA: TGTGCCAGCAGCCAAGCTGGGGGGTCTCACACCGGGGAGCTGTTTTTT
V gene: TRBV7-8; clone size: .; D gene: TRBD1; J gene: TRBJ1-5; CDR3 protein: CASSWTGSQSQPQHF; CDR3 DNA: TGTGCCAGCAGCTGGACAGGGAGCCAATCTCAGCCCCAGCATTTT
V gene: TRBV7-9; clone size: .; D gene: .; J gene: TRBJ2-1; CDR3 protein: CASSPKLAGSYNEQFF; CDR3 DNA: TGTGCCAGCAGCCCAAAGCTGGCTGGGTCCTACAATGAGCAGTTCTTC
V gene: TRBV27; clone size: .; D gene: .; J gene: TRBJ1-6; CDR3 protein: CASSLFRNSPLHF; CDR3 DNA: TGTGCCAGCAGTTTATTCCGGAATTCACCCCTCCACTTT
V gene: TRBV27; clone size: .; D gene: .; J gene: TRBJ2-5; CDR3 protein: CASSLWVGQETQYF; CDR3 DNA: TGTGCCAGCAGTTTATGGGTGGGGCAAGAGACCCAGTACTTC
V gene: TRBV4-2; clone size: few; D gene: .; J gene: TRBJ2-1; CDR3 protein: CASSLKSQGGRNEQFF; CDR3 DNA: TGTGCCAGCAGCCTAAAGTCCCAGGGGGGGAGGAATGAGCAGTTCTTC
V gene: TRBV27; clone size: .; D gene: .; J gene: TRBJ2-1; CDR3 protein: CASSFGGGTYNEQFF; CDR3 DNA: TGTGCCAGCAGTTTTGGTGGGGGGACCTACAATGAGCAGTTCTTC